This T cell receptor beta chain was obtained from a study of CD8 T cells in ankylosing spondylitis. Using its own MiXCR run on the 5' RACE reads, TCRdb lists one record per CDR3 protein. This sample yields about 220,000 distinct CDR3 sequences, of which over 9.5% are seen a single time; roughly a fifth belongs to the top ten. Germline V gene lookup returns CDR1 MNHNS and CDR2 SASEGT. The CDR3 has 19 amino acids. V was clipped by 6 bases and J by 7 bases; unmatched bases: 19. This clonotype has ten or more counts. The clonotype comes from a male donor with ankylosing spondylitis or in good health (not recorded which). V is TRBV6-1 and J is TRBJ2-5, with 14 bases that match TRBD2. Sequenced sample: blood, either unsorted or a sorted T cell fraction (not recorded which). CDR3 loop: CASSQRQGLAGETTGTQYF. As DNA, the CDR3 is TGTGCCAGCAGCCAACGACAGGGACTAGCGGGGGAGACTACCGGGACCCAGTACTTC.